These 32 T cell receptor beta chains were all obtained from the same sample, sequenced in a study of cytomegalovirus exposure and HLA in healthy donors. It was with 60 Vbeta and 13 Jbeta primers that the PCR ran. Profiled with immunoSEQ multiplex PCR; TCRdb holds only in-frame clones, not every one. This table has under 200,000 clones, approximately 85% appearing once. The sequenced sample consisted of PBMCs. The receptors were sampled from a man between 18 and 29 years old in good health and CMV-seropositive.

CDR3 amino acids: CASSQERRGVGNTGELFF. CDR3 nucleotides: TGTGCCAGCAGCCAAGAAAGGAGGGGCGTAGGAAACACCGGGGAGCTGTTTTTT. The rearrangement links TRBV14 to TRBJ2-2; tentatively, D is TRBD2 (6 bases). The CDR3 totals 18 residues. Trimming removed 0 bases at V and 2 bases at J, with 16 bases between. Per the germline V gene, CDR1 is SGHDN and CDR2 is FVKESK.

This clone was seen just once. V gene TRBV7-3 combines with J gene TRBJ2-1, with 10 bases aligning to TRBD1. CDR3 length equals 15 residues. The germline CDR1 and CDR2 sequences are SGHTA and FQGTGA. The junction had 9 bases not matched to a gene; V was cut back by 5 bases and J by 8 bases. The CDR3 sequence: CASSPDRGRLDEQFF. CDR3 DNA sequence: TGTGCCAGCAGCCCAGACAGGGGGCGCTTGGATGAGCAGTTCTTC.

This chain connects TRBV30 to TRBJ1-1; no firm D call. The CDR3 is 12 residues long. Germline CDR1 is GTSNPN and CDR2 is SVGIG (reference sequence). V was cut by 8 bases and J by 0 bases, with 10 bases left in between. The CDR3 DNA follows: TGTGCCCGCCAACTGATGAACACTGAAGCTTTCTTT. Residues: CARQLMNTEAFF.

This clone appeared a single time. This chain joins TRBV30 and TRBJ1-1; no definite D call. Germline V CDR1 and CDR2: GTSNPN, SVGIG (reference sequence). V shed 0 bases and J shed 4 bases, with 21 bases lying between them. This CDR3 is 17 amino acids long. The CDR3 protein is CAWSVHGVRPPGTEAFF. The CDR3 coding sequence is TGTGCCTGGAGTGTACACGGGGTCAGACCCCCAGGCACTGAAGCTTTCTTT.

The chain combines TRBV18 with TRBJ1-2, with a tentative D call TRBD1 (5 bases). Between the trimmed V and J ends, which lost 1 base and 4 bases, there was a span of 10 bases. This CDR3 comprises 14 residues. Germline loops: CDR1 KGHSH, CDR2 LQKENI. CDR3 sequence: CASSPQGDSYGYTF. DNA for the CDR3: TGTGCCAGCTCACCACAAGGGGATAGCTATGGCTACACCTTC.

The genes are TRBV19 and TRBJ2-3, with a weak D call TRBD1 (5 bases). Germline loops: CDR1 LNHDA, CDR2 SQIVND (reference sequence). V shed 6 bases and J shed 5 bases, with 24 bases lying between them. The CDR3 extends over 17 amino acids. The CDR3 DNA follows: TGTGCCAGTAGCAAATCTTCGACAGCCTCGGTGGGAGATACGCAGTATTTT. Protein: CASSKSSTASVGDTQYF. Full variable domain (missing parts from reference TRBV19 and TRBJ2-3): DGGITQSPKYLFRKEGQNVTLSCEQNLNHDAMYWYRQDPGQGLRLIYYSQIVNDFQKGDIAEGYSVSREKKESFPLTVTSAQKNPTAFYLCASSKSSTASVGDTQYFGPGTRLTVL.

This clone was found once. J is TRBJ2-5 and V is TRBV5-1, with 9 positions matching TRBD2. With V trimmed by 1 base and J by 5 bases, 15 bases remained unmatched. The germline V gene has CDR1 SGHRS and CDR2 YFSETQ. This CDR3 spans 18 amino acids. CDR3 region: CASSLSGLRGGPKETQYF. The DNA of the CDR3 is TGCGCCAGCAGCTTGAGCGGTCTGCGGGGGGGGCCTAAGGAGACCCAGTACTTC.

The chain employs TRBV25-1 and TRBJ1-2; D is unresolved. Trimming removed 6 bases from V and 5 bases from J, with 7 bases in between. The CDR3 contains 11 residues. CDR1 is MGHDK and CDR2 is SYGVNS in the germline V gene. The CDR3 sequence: CASSVLYGYTF. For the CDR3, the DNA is TGTGCCAGCAGCGTCCTTTATGGCTACACCTTC.

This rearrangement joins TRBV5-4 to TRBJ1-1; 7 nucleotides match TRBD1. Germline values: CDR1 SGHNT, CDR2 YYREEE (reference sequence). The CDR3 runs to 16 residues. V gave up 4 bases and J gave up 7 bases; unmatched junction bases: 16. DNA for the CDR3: TGTGCCAGCAGCCGTTGGGTAGGACAGGTGACCGGTGAAGCTTTCTTT. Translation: CASSRWVGQVTGEAFF.

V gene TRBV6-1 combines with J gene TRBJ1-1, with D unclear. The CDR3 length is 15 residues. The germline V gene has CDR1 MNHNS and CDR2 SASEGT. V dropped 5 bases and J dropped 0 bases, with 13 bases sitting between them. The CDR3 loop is CASSFNSEMNTEAFF. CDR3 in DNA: TGTGCCAGCAGTTTCAACTCGGAGATGAACACTGAAGCTTTCTTT.

As DNA, the CDR3 is TGTGCCAGCAGCTCGGACAGGGCCCACGAGCAGTACTTC. Residues: CASSSDRAHEQYF. The chain employs TRBV11-2 and TRBJ2-7; TRBD1 agrees at 8 bases. There are 13 residues in the CDR3. CDR1 is SGHAT, CDR2 FQNNGV, per germline. V lost 4 bases and J lost 5; bases outside the gene matches: 4.

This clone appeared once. The DNA of the CDR3 is TGTGCCAGCAGCCAATTCAGGGGAGTGTCCGGGGAGCTGTTTTTT. Translation gives CASSQFRGVSGELFF. V usage is TRBV4-2 and J usage is TRBJ2-2; tentatively, D is TRBD1 (6 bases). V lost 2 bases, J lost 6 bases, and 13 bases lay in between. The CDR3 totals 15 residues. Germline V gives CDR1 LGHNA, CDR2 YNFKEQ.

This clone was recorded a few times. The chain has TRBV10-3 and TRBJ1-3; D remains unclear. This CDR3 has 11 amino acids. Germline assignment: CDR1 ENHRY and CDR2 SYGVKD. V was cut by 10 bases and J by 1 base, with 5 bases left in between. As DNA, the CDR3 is TGTGCCACCCGTTCTGGAAACACCATATATTTT. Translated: CATRSGNTIYF.

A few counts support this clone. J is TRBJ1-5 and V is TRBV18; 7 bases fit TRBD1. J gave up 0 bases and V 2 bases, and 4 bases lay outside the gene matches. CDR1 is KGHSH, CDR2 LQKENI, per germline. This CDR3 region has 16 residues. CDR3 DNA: TGTGCCAGCTCACCAGAGACAGGGTATAGCAATCAGCCCCAGCATTTT. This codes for CASSPETGYSNQPQHF.

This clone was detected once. The CDR3 spells CASSIMVGTGNYGYTF. The CDR3 DNA is TGTGCCAGTAGTATTATGGTGGGAACGGGGAACTATGGCTACACCTTC. The V call is TRBV19, the J call TRBJ1-2; D gene ambiguous. Germline V gene data show CDR1 as LNHDA and CDR2 as SQIVND (reference sequence). The CDR3 contains 16 residues. The germline V and J ends were trimmed by 3 bases and 2 bases, with 16 bases remaining between them.

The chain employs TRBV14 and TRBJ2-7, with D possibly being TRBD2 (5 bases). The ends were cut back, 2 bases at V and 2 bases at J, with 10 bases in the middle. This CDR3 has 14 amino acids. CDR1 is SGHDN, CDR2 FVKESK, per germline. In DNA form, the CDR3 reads TGTGCCAGCAGCCAACGCGGGCAGACCTACGAGCAGTACTTC. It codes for CASSQRGQTYEQYF.

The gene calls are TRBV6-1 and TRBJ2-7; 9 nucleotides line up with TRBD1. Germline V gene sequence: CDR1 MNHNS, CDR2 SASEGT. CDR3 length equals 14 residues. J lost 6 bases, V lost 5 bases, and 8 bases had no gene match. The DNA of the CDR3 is TGTGCCAGCAGTCTCCCGGGACAGGGCTCCGAGCAGTACTTC. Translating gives CASSLPGQGSEQYF.

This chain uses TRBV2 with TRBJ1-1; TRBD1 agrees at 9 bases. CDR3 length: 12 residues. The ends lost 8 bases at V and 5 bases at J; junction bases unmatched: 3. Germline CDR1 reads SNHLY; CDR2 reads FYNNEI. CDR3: CASDRGLTEAFF. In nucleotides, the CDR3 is TGTGCCAGCGACAGGGGGTTAACTGAAGCTTTCTTT.

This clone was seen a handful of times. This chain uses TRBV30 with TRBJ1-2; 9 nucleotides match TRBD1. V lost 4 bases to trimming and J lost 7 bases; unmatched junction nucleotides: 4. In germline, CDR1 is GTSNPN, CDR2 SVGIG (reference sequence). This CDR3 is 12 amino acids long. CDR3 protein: CAWNTGGSGYTF. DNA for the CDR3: TGTGCCTGGAATACAGGGGGCTCTGGCTACACCTTC. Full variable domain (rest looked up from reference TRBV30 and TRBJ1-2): SQTIHQWPATLVQPVGSPLSLECTVEGTSNPNLYWYRQAAGRGLQLLFYSVGIGQISSEVPQNLSASRPQDRQFILSSKKLLLSDSGFYLCAWNTGGSGYTFGSGTRLTVV.

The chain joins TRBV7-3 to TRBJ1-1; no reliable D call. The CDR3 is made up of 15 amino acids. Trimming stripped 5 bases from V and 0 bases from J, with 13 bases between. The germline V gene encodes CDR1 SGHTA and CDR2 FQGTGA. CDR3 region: CASSPNSLMNTEAFF. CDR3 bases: TGTGCCAGCAGCCCTAATAGCCTAATGAACACTGAAGCTTTCTTT.

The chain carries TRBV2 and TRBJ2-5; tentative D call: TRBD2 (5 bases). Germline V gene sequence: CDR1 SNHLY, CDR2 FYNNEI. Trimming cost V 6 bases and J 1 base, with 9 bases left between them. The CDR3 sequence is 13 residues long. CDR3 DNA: TGTGCCAGCAGACAGACTACCCAAGAGACCCAGTACTTC. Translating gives CASRQTTQETQYF.

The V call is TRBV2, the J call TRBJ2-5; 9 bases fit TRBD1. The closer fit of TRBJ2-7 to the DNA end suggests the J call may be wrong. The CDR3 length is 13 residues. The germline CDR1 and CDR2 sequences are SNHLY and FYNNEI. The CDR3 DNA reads TGTGCCAGCGGAAGGACAGGGGCCTACGAGCAGTACTTC. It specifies CASGRTGAYEQYF.

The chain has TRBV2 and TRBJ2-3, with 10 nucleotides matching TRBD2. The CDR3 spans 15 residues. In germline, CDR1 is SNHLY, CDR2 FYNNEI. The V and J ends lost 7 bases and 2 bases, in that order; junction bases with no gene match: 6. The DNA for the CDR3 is TGTGCCAGCAATTGGCTAGCGGGGGACACAGATACGCAGTATTTT. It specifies CASNWLAGDTDTQYF. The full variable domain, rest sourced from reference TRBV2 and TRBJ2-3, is EPEVTQTPSHQVTQMGQEVILRCVPISNHLYFYWYRQILGQKVEFLVSFYNNEISEKSEIFDDQFSVERPDGSNFTLKIRSTKLEDSAMYFCASNWLAGDTDTQYFGPGTRLTVL.

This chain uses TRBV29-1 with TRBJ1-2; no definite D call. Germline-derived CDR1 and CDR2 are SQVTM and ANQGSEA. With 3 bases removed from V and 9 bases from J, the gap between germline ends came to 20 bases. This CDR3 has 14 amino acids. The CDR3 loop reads CSVETLKGLVSYTF. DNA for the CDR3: TGCAGCGTTGAGACCCTTAAAGGACTGGTGAGCTACACCTTC.

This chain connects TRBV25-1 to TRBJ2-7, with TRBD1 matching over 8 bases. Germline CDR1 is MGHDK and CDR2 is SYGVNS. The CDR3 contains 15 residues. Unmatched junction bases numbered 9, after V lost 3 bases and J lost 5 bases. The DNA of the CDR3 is TGTGCCAGCAGTGACCCTAGGACAGGGAACCACGAGCAGTACTTC. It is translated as CASSDPRTGNHEQYF.

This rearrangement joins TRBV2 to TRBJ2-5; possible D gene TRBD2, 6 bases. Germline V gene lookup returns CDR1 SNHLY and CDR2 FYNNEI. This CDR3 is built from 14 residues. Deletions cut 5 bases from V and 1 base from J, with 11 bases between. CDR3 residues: CASSIRDSQETQYF. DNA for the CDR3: TGTGCCAGCAGTATCAGGGACTCCCAAGAGACCCAGTACTTC.

The CDR3 coding sequence is TGCGCCAGCAGCCAAGATCGGGATTTCGGGGAAAAACTGTTTTTT. Its protein is CASSQDRDFGEKLFF. V and J are TRBV4-1 and TRBJ1-4; D unresolved. Per germline, CDR1 MGHRA and CDR2 YSYEKL. The V end lost 0 bases, the J end lost 8 bases, and 13 bases lay between the germline ends. The CDR3 totals 15 residues.

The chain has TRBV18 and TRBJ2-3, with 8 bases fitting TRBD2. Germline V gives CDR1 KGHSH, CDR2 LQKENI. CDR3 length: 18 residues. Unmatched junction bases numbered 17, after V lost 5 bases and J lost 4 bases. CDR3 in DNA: TGTGCCAGCTCAGGAATGCTAAACGAAGCGGGAGTATCAGATACGCAGTATTTT. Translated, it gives CASSGMLNEAGVSDTQYF.

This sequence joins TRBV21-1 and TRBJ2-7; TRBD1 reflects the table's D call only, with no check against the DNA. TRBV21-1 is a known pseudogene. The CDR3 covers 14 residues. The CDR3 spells CASSNGQDSYEQYF. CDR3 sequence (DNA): TGTGCCAGCAGCAATGGACAGGACTCCTACGAGCAGTACTTC.

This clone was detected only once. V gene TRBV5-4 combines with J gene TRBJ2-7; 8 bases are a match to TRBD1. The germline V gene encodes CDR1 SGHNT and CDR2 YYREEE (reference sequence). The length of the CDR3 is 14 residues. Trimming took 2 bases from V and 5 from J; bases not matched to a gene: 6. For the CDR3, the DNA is TGTGCCAGCAGCTTAGGACAGGGACTGAACGAGCAGTACTTC. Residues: CASSLGQGLNEQYF.

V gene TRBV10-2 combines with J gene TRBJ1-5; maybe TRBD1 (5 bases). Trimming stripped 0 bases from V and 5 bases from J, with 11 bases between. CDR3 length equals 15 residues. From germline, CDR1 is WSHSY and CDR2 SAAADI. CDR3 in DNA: TGCGCCAGCAGTGAGTCTTCGGGGGAGGATCAGCCCCAGCATTTT. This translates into CASSESSGEDQPQHF.

CDR3 nucleotides: TGCGCCAGCAGCCTTACAGGGTTTAATTACGAGCAGTACTTC. Its protein is CASSLTGFNYEQYF. The V and J genes are TRBV5-1 and TRBJ2-7; D is possibly TRBD1 (6 bases). The CDR3 consists of 14 residues. Trimming cost V 4 bases and J 4 bases, with 15 bases left between them. CDR1 and CDR2 (germline): SGHRS, YFSETQ.